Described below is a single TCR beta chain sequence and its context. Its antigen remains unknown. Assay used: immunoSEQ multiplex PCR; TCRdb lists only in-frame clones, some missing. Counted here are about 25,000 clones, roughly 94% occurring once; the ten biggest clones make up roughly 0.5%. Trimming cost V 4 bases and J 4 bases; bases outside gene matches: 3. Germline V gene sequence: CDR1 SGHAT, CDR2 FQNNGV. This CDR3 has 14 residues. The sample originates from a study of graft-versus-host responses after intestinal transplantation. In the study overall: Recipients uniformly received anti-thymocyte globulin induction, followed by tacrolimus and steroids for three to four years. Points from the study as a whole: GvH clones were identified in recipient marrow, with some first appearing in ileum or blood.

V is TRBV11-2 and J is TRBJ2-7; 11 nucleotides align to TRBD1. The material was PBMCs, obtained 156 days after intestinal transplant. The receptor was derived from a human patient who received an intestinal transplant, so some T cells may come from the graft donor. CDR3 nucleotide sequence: TGTGCCAGCAGCTCTGGGACAGGGGGGTACGAGCAGTACTTC. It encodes CASSSGTGGYEQYF.